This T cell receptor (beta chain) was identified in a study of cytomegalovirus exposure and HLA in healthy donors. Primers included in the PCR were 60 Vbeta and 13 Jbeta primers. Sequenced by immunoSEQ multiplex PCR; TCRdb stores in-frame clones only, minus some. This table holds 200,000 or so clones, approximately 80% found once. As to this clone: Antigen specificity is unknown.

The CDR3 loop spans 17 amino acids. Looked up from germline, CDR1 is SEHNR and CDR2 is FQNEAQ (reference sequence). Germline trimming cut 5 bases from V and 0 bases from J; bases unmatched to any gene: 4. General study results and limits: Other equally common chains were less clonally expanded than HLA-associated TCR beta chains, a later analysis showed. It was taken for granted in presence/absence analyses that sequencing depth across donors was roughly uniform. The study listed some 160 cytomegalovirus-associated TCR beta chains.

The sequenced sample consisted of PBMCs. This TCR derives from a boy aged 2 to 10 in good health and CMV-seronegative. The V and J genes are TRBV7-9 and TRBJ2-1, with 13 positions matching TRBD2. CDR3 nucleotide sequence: TGTGCCAGCAGCCCGAGGACTAGCGGGAGCTCCTACAATGAGCAGTTCTTC. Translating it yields CASSPRTSGSSYNEQFF.